This T cell receptor (beta chain) appears in the sequencing data of a study of blood T cell repertoires in COVID-19. At the level of the study: Acute and convalescent COVID-19 specimens originated in the United States, Italy and Spain. Nucleic acid was either cDNA or gDNA, and it came from T cells, B-cell-depleted T cells, or PBMCs.

Germline lookup yields CDR1 MNHNY and CDR2 SVGAGI (reference sequence). Trimming removed 2 bases from V and 0 bases from J, with 8 bases in between. The CDR3 is made up of 15 amino acids. Original methodology: Reference gene primer amplification gave nucleated cell count estimates. The protocol was immunoSEQ multiplex PCR, while the TCRdb copy is restricted to in-frame clones and leaves out a portion. V and J calls and clone size are as listed in that table; D and trimming were resolved from the DNA. The data show approximately 190,000 clones, approximately 90% seen once. J is TRBJ1-3 and V is TRBV6-6; TRBD1 might be the D (6 bases). The clonotype was recovered from a man aged 35-49 years with active or convalescent COVID-19. The sequenced sample consisted of peripheral blood. In DNA form, the CDR3 reads TGTGCCAGCAGTTACAAACAGGGCTCTGGAAACACCATATATTTT. It specifies CASSYKQGSGNTIYF.